This TCR beta chain derives from a study of shared clonotypes between healthy human individuals. Sequencing was performed with immunoSEQ multiplex PCR; in TCRdb, only in-frame clones are kept and a portion is missing. The repertoire holds about 2.3 million clones, approximately 95% seen once, with about 0.39% in the top ten. Healthy HIV-negative adults with no recent acute infections or vaccinations were recruited as donors. The source of this sequence is a man aged 18 to 29 in good health. Some clones in this sample may be carry-over from other donors' samples. Source material: naive CD4+ T cells from PBMCs. The subset here: CD45RA+ positively selected.

The CDR3 DNA follows: TGCAGCGCCATGTACAGGGGAAAAAACACTGAAGCTTTCTTT. Protein product: CSAMYRGKNTEAFF. V and J are TRBV29-1 and TRBJ1-1, with 7 nucleotides matching TRBD1. Per the germline V gene, CDR1 is SQVTM and CDR2 is ANQGSEA. V was clipped by 7 bases and J by 2 bases; unmatched bases: 10. There are 14 residues in the CDR3.